This TCR beta chain was recorded in a study of blood T cell repertoires in COVID-19. V lost 8 bases and J lost 2; bases outside the gene matches: 7. The CDR3 has 14 amino acids. The V gene's germline CDR1 is MNHEY and CDR2 SVGAGI. Repertoires were generated with immunoSEQ multiplex PCR, while TCRdb's copy carries only in-frame clones and drops some. This sample yields about 180,000 clones, of which approximately 82% are seen a single time; over 12% belongs to the top ten. The receptor was isolated from a middle-aged man who had recovered from COVID-19. Specimen: PBMCs or T cells enriched from blood (not recorded which). The chain is built from TRBV6-5 and TRBJ1-2; 8 positions agree with TRBD1. CDR3 coding DNA: TGTGCCAGCGAGCAGGGGGCATCGAACTATGGCTACACCTTC. Encoded protein: CASEQGASNYGYTF.